The rows below give T cell receptor beta chains drawn from one sample of a study of PD-L1 blockade in urothelial cancer. Libraries were prepared by immunoSEQ multiplex PCR; TCRdb keeps only in-frame clonotypes and omits some of them. This table has about 36,000 clones, roughly 80% appearing once. This specimen consisted of PBMCs, obtained around atezolizumab (anti-PD-L1) treatment. These receptors all stem from a man between 35 and 55 years old with urothelial cancer. Each CDR3 is given with its conserved first and last residue. The order of the fields is V gene, J gene, D gene, clone size, CDR3 DNA, CDR3 protein. A D gene is named only where the DNA matches it firmly. The size of a clone is reported for some rows only, either as once, few or many, or as a class for expanded clones.

TRBV2	TRBJ2-2	-	few	TGTGCCAGCAGCGGGGAGTCGAACACCGGGGAGCTGTTTTTT	CASSGESNTGELFF
TRBV2	TRBJ2-1	TRBD2	-	TGTGCCAGCAGGGACACCGGACTAGCGCTCTACAATGAGCAGTTCTTC	CASRDTGLALYNEQFF
TRBV5-1	TRBJ1-1	-	few	TGCGCCAGCAGCCTCGAGGGGCAGGGAGGGATAGGCACTGAAGCTTTCTTT	CASSLEGQGGIGTEAFF
TRBV28	TRBJ2-7	TRBD2	-	TGTGCCAGCAGTATAGGACTAGCGTACTACGAGCAGTACTTC	CASSIGLAYYEQYF
TRBV7-9	TRBJ2-1	TRBD2	-	TGTGCCAGCAGCCTACTAGCGGGGGCACGATTGGGGCAGTTCTTC	CASSLLAGARLGQFF
TRBV6-5	TRBJ1-5	-	-	TGTGCCACCCGGACAGCCCTTACGTCCAATCAGCCCCAGCATTTT	CATRTALTSNQPQHF
TRBV30	TRBJ1-5	-	-	TGTGCCTGTGAGGAGGGAGGCCTTGAGAGGCAGCCCCAGCATTTT	CACEEGGLERQPQHF
TRBV5-1	TRBJ1-2	-	-	TGCGCCAGCAGCTTCGAGGGTCCTAACTATGGCTACACCTTC	CASSFEGPNYGYTF
TRBV7-6	TRBJ2-1	-	-	TGTGCCAGCAGCTCAGAATGGGGCAACAATGAGCAGTTCTTC	CASSSEWGNNEQFF
TRBV19	TRBJ2-1	TRBD2	-	TGTGCCAGTTCGCGGACTAGCGGCTACAATGAGCAGTTCTTC	CASSRTSGYNEQFF
TRBV4-1	TRBJ1-1	-	-	TGCGCCAGCAGCCAGTTCCCTGTGAACACTGAAGCTTTCTTT	CASSQFPVNTEAFF
TRBV15	TRBJ1-1	-	-	TGTGCCACCAGCAGACCTAACACTGAAGCTTTCTTT	CATSRPNTEAFF
TRBV28	TRBJ2-7	-	-	TGTGCCAGCAGCCCCGAGGGGGGGGACGAGCAGTACTTC	CASSPEGGDEQYF
TRBV6-1	TRBJ1-1	-	-	TGTGCCAGCAGTGAAACAGGGAGGGGGGGGGCGCCCACTGAAGCTTTCTTT	CASSETGRGGAPTEAFF
TRBV27	TRBJ1-1	-	-	TGTGCCAGCACCCCTTCCGGGAGGGGTCAGAACACTGAAGCTTTCTTT	CASTPSGRGQNTEAFF
TRBV5-1	TRBJ2-7	TRBD2	few	TGCGCCAGCAGCTTTAGCGGGAGTCCCTACGAGCAGTACTTC	CASSFSGSPYEQYF
TRBV7-8	TRBJ2-2	-	-	TGTGCCAGCAGCCCCCCCGGGGGGCCCACCGGGGAGCTGTTTTTT	CASSPPGGPTGELFF
TRBV5-8	TRBJ2-2	-	-	TGTGCCAGCAGCTTGTTACCGGGGACCGGGGAGCTGTTTTTT	CASSLLPGTGELFF
TRBV27	TRBJ2-7	-	-	TGTGCCAGCAGCCTAAGGCTAGGTTACGAGCAGTACTTC	CASSLRLGYEQYF
TRBV19	TRBJ1-2	-	-	TGTGCCAGTTCGCGGGGGGCGGACGGAACTATAGGCTACACCTTC	CASSRGADGTIGYTF
TRBV6-4	TRBJ2-1	TRBD2	-	TGTGCCAGCAGTGACGGGCTAGCGGGCCAGCAGTTCTTC	CASSDGLAGQQFF
TRBV30	TRBJ2-5	-	once	TGTGCCTGGAGTGCGGGACACCGCCAAGAGACCCAGTACTTC	CAWSAGHRQETQYF
TRBV7-6	TRBJ2-5	TRBD2	-	TGTGCCAGCAGCTCAAGGGGACTAGCGGCCGTGGAAGAGACCCAGTACTTC	CASSSRGLAAVEETQYF
TRBV11-3	TRBJ2-2	TRBD1	-	TGTGCCAGCAGCTTCACAGGGGCCGGGGAGCTGTTTTTT	CASSFTGAGELFF
TRBV7-9	TRBJ2-5	-	-	TGTGCCAGCAGCTTAGCCGCGACCAGGAGGGGAGAGACCCAGTACTTC	CASSLAATRRGETQYF
TRBV19	TRBJ2-3	-	-	TGTGCCAGTAGCCCAGGGGCCACAGATACGCAGTATTTT	CASSPGATDTQYF
TRBV7-6	TRBJ1-3	-	-	TGTGCCAGCAGCTTAGGGCGGCGTCTCTCTGGAAACACCATATATTTT	CASSLGRRLSGNTIYF
TRBV5-6	TRBJ2-1	-	-	TGTGCCAGCAGCTTCGGAGGGGGCGGTTGGGACAATGAGCAGTTCTTC	CASSFGGGGWDNEQFF
TRBV28	TRBJ1-4	-	few	TGTGCCAGCAGTGCATTATCTCTAGGGGGACCCGAAAAACTGTTTTTT	CASSALSLGGPEKLFF
TRBV28	TRBJ1-1	-	-	TGTGCCAGCAGTCCCTTCGGTGAAGCTTTCTTT	CASSPFGEAFF
TRBV7-7	TRBJ1-3	TRBD1	-	TGTGCTAGCAGCCTGGGACAGGGGGAACGGAACACCATATATTTT	CASSLGQGERNTIYF
TRBV6-6	TRBJ1-5	-	-	TGTGCCAGCAGGCTTGCGGGAGCGGATAGCAATCAGCCCCAGCATTTT	CASRLAGADSNQPQHF
TRBV9	TRBJ2-2	TRBD2	-	TGTGCCAGCAGCGCGGGACTAGCGGGAGAAACCGGGGAGCTGTTTTTT	CASSAGLAGETGELFF
TRBV9	TRBJ1-2	-	-	TGTGCCAGCAGCGTGAGTGGAGGTGGCTACACCTTC	CASSVSGGGYTF
TRBV28	TRBJ2-7	-	once	TGTGCCAGCAGAGGACCCGGGAGAAACCTCGAGCAGTACTTC	CASRGPGRNLEQYF